Listed here are 30 T cell receptor beta chains from one sample, sequenced in a study of blood T cell repertoires in COVID-19 (dated by TCRdb to the early 2020s). The receptor library was made with the immunoSEQ multiplex PCR assay. TCRdb took over this immuneACCESS table, retaining in-frame rearrangements with V and J assigned. Such tables are incomplete; in checked studies, under half of the missing clones stem from an unresolved V gene, and the remainder is unexplained. Within this sample are more than 150,000 clones, with roughly 87% of them counted one time only. The ten largest clones take up 2% to 2.5% of the sample. The specimen was PBMCs or T cells enriched from blood (not recorded which). These receptors all stem from a woman in her twenties or thirties who had recovered from COVID-19.

This sequence joins TRBV19 and TRBJ2-7, with D perhaps TRBD1 (5 bases). V was cut by 7 bases and J by 1 base, with 14 bases left in between. Looked up from germline, CDR1 is LNHDA and CDR2 is SQIVND (reference sequence). There are 14 residues in the CDR3. CDR3 DNA sequence: TGTGCCAGTACTCCGGACATGGGATCCTACGAGCAGTACTTC. It specifies CASTPDMGSYEQYF.

V gene TRBV11-3 combines with J gene TRBJ2-3; D might be TRBD1 (6 bases). CDR3 length equals 15 residues. The germline V gene encodes CDR1 SGHNT and CDR2 YENEEA. Trimming took off 2 bases at V and 2 bases at J, with 11 bases between the two ends. The CDR3 is CASSLTGRPTDTQYF. The CDR3, as DNA: TGTGCCAGCAGCTTAACAGGGCGGCCCACAGATACGCAGTATTTT.

The chain employs TRBV24-1 and TRBJ2-5, with 13 bases matching TRBD2. This CDR3 contains 16 residues. Germline CDR1 reads KGHDR; CDR2 reads SFDVKD. The J segment lost 3 bases and the V segment lost 3 bases, leaving 3 bases of the junction unmatched. CDR3 region: CATSDLGTSGKETQYF. CDR3 sequence (DNA): TGTGCCACCAGTGATCTCGGGACTAGCGGGAAAGAGACCCAGTACTTC.

V and J are TRBV3-1 (or the pseudogene TRBV3-2) and TRBJ2-1, with 8 bases fitting TRBD2. The CDR3 loop spans 15 amino acids. V shed 4 bases, J shed 0 bases, and the junction held 2 bases outside the gene matches. In germline, CDR1 is LGHDT, CDR2 YNNKEL (reference sequence). The CDR3: CASSLSGSSYNEQFF. CDR3 bases: TGTGCCAGCAGCCTCAGCGGGAGCTCCTACAATGAGCAGTTCTTC.

The CDR3 loop is CASRTGLAYGYTF. For the CDR3, the DNA is TGTGCCAGCAGGACAGGGTTGGCCTATGGCTACACCTTC. The rearrangement joins TRBV28 to TRBJ1-2, with 7 bases matching TRBD1. With 6 bases clipped from V and 4 bases from J, the junction kept 5 bases outside the gene matches. The CDR3 is 13 residues long. From germline, CDR1 is MDHEN and CDR2 SYDVKM.

V and J are TRBV28 and TRBJ1-2; 7 nucleotides agree with TRBD1. In germline, CDR1 is MDHEN, CDR2 SYDVKM. V trimming: 3 bases; J trimming: 6 bases; junction bases outside the gene matches: 7. There are 14 residues in the CDR3. CDR3 loop: CASSFTGTDNGYTF. The CDR3 DNA follows: TGTGCCAGCAGTTTCACCGGGACAGATAATGGCTACACCTTC.

The table lists this clone with a few counts. The chain combines TRBV7-9 with TRBJ2-7, with 11 bases fitting TRBD1. Germline V gene data show CDR1 as SEHNR and CDR2 as FQNEAQ (reference sequence). This CDR3 comprises 15 residues. Unmatched junction bases numbered 6, after V lost 5 bases and J lost 3 bases. Here the CDR3 DNA reads TGTGCCAGCAGCCCTCGGACAGGGGGCCACTACGAGCAGTACTTC. It yields the protein CASSPRTGGHYEQYF. Combining the CDR3 with reference TRBV7-9 and TRBJ2-7 gives the whole variable domain DTGVSQNPRHKITKRGQNVTFRCDPISEHNRLYWYRQTLGQGPEFLTYFQNEAQLEKSRLLSDRFSAERPKGSFSTLEIQRTEQGDSAMYLCASSPRTGGHYEQYFGPGTRLTVT.

This clone was detected only once. J is TRBJ2-1 and V is TRBV9, with 12 bases matching TRBD2. Trimming at V came to 2 bases and at J to 6 bases, leaving 12 bases not matched to a gene. In germline, CDR1 is SGDLS, CDR2 YYNGEE. The CDR3 covers 18 residues. CDR3 nucleotides: TGTGCCAGCAGCGTTTCCGGACTAGCGGGGTCTAGAGGCAATGAGCAGTTCTTC. Translating gives CASSVSGLAGSRGNEQFF. Combining the CDR3 with reference TRBV9 and TRBJ2-1 gives the whole variable domain DSGVTQTPKHLITATGQRVTLRCSPRSGDLSVYWYQQSLDQGLQFLIQYYNGEERAKGNILERFSAQQFPDLHSELNLSSLELGDSALYFCASSVSGLAGSRGNEQFFGPGTRLTVL.

V usage is TRBV24-1 and J usage is TRBJ2-2, with 8 bases fitting TRBD2. Trimming at V came to 4 bases and at J to 4 bases, leaving 7 bases not matched to a gene. Germline V gene lookup returns CDR1 KGHDR and CDR2 SFDVKD. The CDR3 length is 16 residues. CDR3 region: CATSESGGPVTGELFF. As DNA, the CDR3 is TGTGCCACCAGTGAGTCGGGAGGGCCGGTCACCGGGGAGCTGTTTTTT.

The V call is TRBV3-1 (or the pseudogene TRBV3-2), the J call TRBJ2-7; 7 nucleotides agree with TRBD2. The germline V gene has CDR1 LGHDT and CDR2 YNNKEL (reference sequence). Unmatched junction bases numbered 11, after V lost 0 bases and J lost 3 bases. There are 17 residues in the CDR3. The CDR3 loop reads CASSQESGSGENYEQYF. CDR3 DNA sequence: TGTGCCAGCAGCCAAGAGTCGGGCAGCGGGGAAAACTACGAGCAGTACTTC.

The V call is TRBV7-3, the J call TRBJ2-7, with D perhaps matching TRBD2 (5 bases). This CDR3 has 13 residues. The V end lost 6 bases, the J end lost 1 base, and 10 bases lay between the germline ends. CDR1 is SGHTA, CDR2 FQGTGA, per germline. CDR3 sequence (DNA): TGTGCCAGCAGTTTTTCGGGGTCCTACGAGCAGTACTTC. Translated, it gives CASSFSGSYEQYF.

V and J are TRBV13 and TRBJ1-5; 7 nucleotides line up with TRBD1. Per germline, CDR1 PRHDT and CDR2 FYEKMQ (reference sequence). J was trimmed by 3 bases and V by 3 bases; bases with no gene match: 2. The CDR3 spans 14 residues. The CDR3 here is CASSLGQNNQPQHF. Here the CDR3 DNA reads TGTGCCAGCAGCTTGGGACAGAACAATCAGCCCCAGCATTTT.

This chain links TRBV7-3 with TRBJ2-7; the D gene is possibly TRBD2 (5 bases). V was trimmed by 6 bases and J by 0 bases, leaving 12 bases between them. The length of the CDR3 is 14 residues. The germline CDR1 and CDR2 sequences are SGHTA and FQGTGA. The DNA of the CDR3 is TGTGCCAGCAGATTTGCCGGGGTCTCCTACGAGCAGTACTTC. Residues: CASRFAGVSYEQYF.

The chain carries TRBV29-1 and TRBJ2-1; 16 nucleotides match TRBD2. Trimming cost V 7 bases and J 0 bases; bases outside gene matches: 9. The CDR3 covers 18 residues. Germline lookup yields CDR1 SQVTM and CDR2 ANQGSEA. The CDR3 DNA follows: TGCAGCGCCAGGGGACTAGCGGGAGGGACGAGCTCCTACAATGAGCAGTTCTTC. This gives the protein CSARGLAGGTSSYNEQFF.

This clone showed up just once. The chain couples TRBV2 to TRBJ2-5, with 11 bases fitting TRBD2. V gave up 1 base and J gave up 6 bases; unmatched junction bases: 4. This CDR3 is 15 amino acids long. CDR1 SNHLY and CDR2 FYNNEI come from the germline V gene. The CDR3 nucleotides read TGTGCCAGCAGTGAAGGACTAGCGGGAAGGAAGACCCAGTACTTC. Residues: CASSEGLAGRKTQYF. Full variable domain (rest looked up from reference TRBV2 and TRBJ2-5): EPEVTQTPSHQVTQMGQEVILRCVPISNHLYFYWYRQILGQKVEFLVSFYNNEISEKSEIFDDQFSVERPDGSNFTLKIRSTKLEDSAMYFCASSEGLAGRKTQYFGPGTRLLVL.

This rearrangement joins TRBV7-2 to TRBJ2-7; 9 bases align to TRBD1. CDR3 size: 16 residues. Germline-derived CDR1 and CDR2 are SGHTA and FQGNSA. V was pared by 4 bases and J by 6 bases, with 13 bases of the junction left unmatched. As DNA, the CDR3 is TGTGCCAGCAGCTCCGCTCCGGGACAGGGATCTCGCGAGCAGTACTTC. It translates to CASSSAPGQGSREQYF. Full variable domain (outside the CDR3, taken from reference TRBV7-2 and TRBJ2-7): GAGVSQSPSNKVTEKGKDVELRCDPISGHTALYWYRQSLGQGLEFLIYFQGNSAPDKSGLPSDRFSAERTGGSVSTLTIQRTQQEDSAVYLCASSSAPGQGSREQYFGPGTRLTVT.

The rearrangement joins TRBV7-3 to TRBJ2-2; TRBD2 matches at 10 bases. This CDR3 has 15 residues. V shed 3 bases and J 3 bases; nucleotides not matched to a gene: 1. Germline CDR1 SGHTA, CDR2 FQGTGA. The CDR3, as DNA: TGTGCCAGCAGCTTCGGGACTAGCGACACCGGGGAGCTGTTTTTT. It codes for CASSFGTSDTGELFF.

This clone has ten or more counts. The chain carries TRBV5-6 and TRBJ1-2; 10 bases align to TRBD1. Trimming removed 0 bases from V and 7 bases from J; junction bases left unmatched: 12. CDR3 length: 17 amino acids. Germline CDR1 reads SGHDT; CDR2 reads YYEEEE. This chain's CDR3 is CASSLAMTGGGLGGYTF. For the CDR3, the DNA is TGTGCCAGCAGCTTGGCCATGACAGGGGGCGGACTAGGTGGCTACACCTTC.

This chain links TRBV7-2 with TRBJ2-7; D ambiguous. Trimming stripped 0 bases from V and 2 bases from J, with 11 bases between. This CDR3 contains 15 residues. CDR1 is SGHTA and CDR2 is FQGNSA in the germline V gene. CDR3 loop: CASSLADGQPYEQYF. Written as DNA, the CDR3 is TGTGCCAGCAGCTTAGCCGATGGGCAGCCCTACGAGCAGTACTTC. The full variable domain, completed using reference TRBV7-2 and TRBJ2-7, is GAGVSQSPSNKVTEKGKDVELRCDPISGHTALYWYRQSLGQGLEFLIYFQGNSAPDKSGLPSDRFSAERTGGSVSTLTIQRTQQEDSAVYLCASSLADGQPYEQYFGPGTRLTVT.

The chain links TRBV30 to TRBJ1-5; TRBD1 is a possible D gene (5 bases). The CDR3 sequence is 13 residues long. Between the trimmed V and J ends, which lost 1 base and 5 bases, there was a span of 9 bases. From germline, CDR1 is GTSNPN and CDR2 SVGIG (reference sequence). In DNA, the CDR3 is TGTGCCTGGAGTGGACAGTCACATCAGCCCCAGCATTTT. Amino acid sequence: CAWSGQSHQPQHF.

The CDR3 DNA reads TGCGCCAGCAGCTATAGCGGGAGAGGACAAGAGACCCAGTACTTC. Translating it yields CASSYSGRGQETQYF. This sequence joins TRBV5-1 and TRBJ2-5; 9 nucleotides align to TRBD2. In germline, CDR1 is SGHRS, CDR2 YFSETQ. The CDR3 runs 15 residues. J lost 2 bases, V lost 3 bases, and 5 bases had no gene match.

The chain couples TRBV27 to TRBJ2-5; possible D gene TRBD2, 5 bases. This CDR3 is built from 14 residues. V dropped 2 bases and J dropped 3 bases, with 10 bases sitting between them. Germline CDR1 is MNHEY and CDR2 is SMNVEV (reference sequence). The CDR3 sequence: CASSLRSGKETQYF. Written as DNA, the CDR3 is TGTGCCAGCAGTTTACGGTCCGGGAAAGAGACCCAGTACTTC.

As for this clone: A junction boundary mismatches the germline segment, possibly from a read error. This chain uses TRBV7-2 with TRBJ1-5; D possibly corresponds to TRBD1 (6 bases). CDR1 is SGHTA and CDR2 is FQGNSA in the germline V gene. The CDR3 covers 14 residues. For the CDR3, the DNA is TGTGCCGGCAGCTTGGGTGGGGGGGCTCAGCCCCAGCATTTT. This sequence encodes CAGSLGGGAQPQHF.

The gene calls are TRBV7-8 and TRBJ1-1; D call uncertain. CDR1 is SGHVS and CDR2 is FQNEAQ in the germline V gene. The CDR3 contains 13 residues. V shed 8 bases and J shed 1 base, with 11 bases lying between them. The CDR3 nucleotides are TGTGCCAGCTCGGAACAGCCGAACACTGAAGCTTTCTTT. Its protein product is CASSEQPNTEAFF.

The gene calls are TRBV11-2 and TRBJ1-3; maybe TRBD1 (5 bases). The CDR3 totals 15 residues. Germline-derived CDR1 and CDR2 are SGHAT and FQNNGV. The germline V and J ends were trimmed by 5 bases and 0 bases, with 11 bases remaining between them. The CDR3, as DNA: TGTGCCAGCAGCCTTGACAGCTCCTCTGGAAACACCATATATTTT. It specifies CASSLDSSSGNTIYF.

This sequence joins TRBV24-1 and TRBJ2-1; the match to TRBD2 covers 7 bases. The CDR3 is 15 amino acids. J gave up 9 bases and V 4 bases, and 11 bases lay outside the gene matches. Germline loops: CDR1 KGHDR, CDR2 SFDVKD. This CDR3 is CATSDRGLPQGEQFF. The CDR3 bases are TGTGCCACCAGTGACCGGGGACTACCCCAGGGTGAGCAGTTCTTC.

This chain connects TRBV4-3 to TRBJ2-7; 10 bases are shared with TRBD1. V lost 0 bases and J lost 3; bases outside the gene matches: 2. Germline V gives CDR1 LGHNA, CDR2 YSLEER. The CDR3 is 15 residues long. The CDR3 sequence: CASSQDWTGGYEQYF. The CDR3, as DNA: TGCGCCAGCAGCCAAGATTGGACAGGGGGCTACGAGCAGTACTTC.

J is TRBJ2-2 and V is TRBV7-2; TRBD2 aligns across 9 bases. CDR1 and CDR2 from the germline V gene are SGHTA and FQGNSA. The CDR3 totals 15 residues. J lost 7 bases, V lost 5 bases, and 8 bases had no gene match. The CDR3 coding sequence is TGTGCCAGCAGCGTCCAAGCGGGGGGAAGCGGGGAGCTGTTTTTT. Encoded protein: CASSVQAGGSGELFF.

The chain is built from TRBV5-6 and TRBJ2-7; perhaps TRBD2 as D (6 bases). V was trimmed by 3 bases and J by 3 bases, leaving 13 bases between them. CDR1 SGHDT and CDR2 YYEEEE come from the germline V gene. CDR3 length equals 14 residues. The CDR3 sequence: CASSWRGPYYEQYF. CDR3 nucleotide sequence: TGTGCCAGCAGCTGGAGGGGACCCTACTACGAGCAGTACTTC.

This clone was detected once. The rearrangement uses TRBV7-9 and TRBJ2-1; 13 bases align to TRBD2. V trimming: 5 bases; J trimming: 6 bases; junction bases outside the gene matches: 10. Germline assignment: CDR1 SEHNR and CDR2 FQNEAQ (reference sequence). CDR3 length: 17 residues. The CDR3 nucleotides read TGTGCCAGCAGCCCCGGACTAGCGGGGGCAAGGCGCAATGAGCAGTTCTTC. Protein sequence: CASSPGLAGARRNEQFF.